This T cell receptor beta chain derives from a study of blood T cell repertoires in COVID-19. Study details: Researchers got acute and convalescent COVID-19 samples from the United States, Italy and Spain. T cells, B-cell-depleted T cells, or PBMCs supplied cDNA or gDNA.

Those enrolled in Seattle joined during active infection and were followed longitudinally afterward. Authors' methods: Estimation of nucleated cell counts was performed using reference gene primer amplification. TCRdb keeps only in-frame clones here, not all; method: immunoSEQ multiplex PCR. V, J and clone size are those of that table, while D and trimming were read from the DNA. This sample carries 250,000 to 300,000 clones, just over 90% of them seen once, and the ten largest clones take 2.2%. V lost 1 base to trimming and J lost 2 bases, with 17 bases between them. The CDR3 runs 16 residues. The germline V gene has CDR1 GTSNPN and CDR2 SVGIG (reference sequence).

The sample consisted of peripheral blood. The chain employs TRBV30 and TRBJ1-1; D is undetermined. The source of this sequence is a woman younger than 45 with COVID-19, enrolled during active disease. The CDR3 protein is CAWSDPRLWRNTEAFF. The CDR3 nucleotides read TGTGCCTGGAGTGACCCGAGGTTGTGGAGAAACACTGAAGCTTTCTTT.